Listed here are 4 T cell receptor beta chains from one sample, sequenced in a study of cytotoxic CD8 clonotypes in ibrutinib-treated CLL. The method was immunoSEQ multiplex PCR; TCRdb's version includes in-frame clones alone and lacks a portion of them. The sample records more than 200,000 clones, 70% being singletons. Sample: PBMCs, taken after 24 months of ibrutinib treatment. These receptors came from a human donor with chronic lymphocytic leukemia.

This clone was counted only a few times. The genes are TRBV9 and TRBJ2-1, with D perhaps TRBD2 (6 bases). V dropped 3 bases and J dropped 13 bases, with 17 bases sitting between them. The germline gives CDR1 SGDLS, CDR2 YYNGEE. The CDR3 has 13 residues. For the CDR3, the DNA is TGTGCCAGCAGCGCCGGATACCGGGAGTTTCAGTTCTTC. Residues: CASSAGYREFQFF.

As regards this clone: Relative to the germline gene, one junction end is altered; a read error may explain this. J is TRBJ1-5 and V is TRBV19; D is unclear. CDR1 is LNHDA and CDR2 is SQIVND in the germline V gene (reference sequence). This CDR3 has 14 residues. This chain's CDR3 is CANSPTSRGQPQHF. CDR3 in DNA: TGTGCCAATAGTCCAACCAGTCGGGGTCAGCCCCAGCATTTT. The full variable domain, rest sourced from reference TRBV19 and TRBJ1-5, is DGGITQSPKYLFRKEGQNVTLSCEQNLNHDAMYWYRQDPGQGLRLIYYSQIVNDFQKGDIAEGYSVSREKKESFPLTVTSAQKNPTAFYLCANSPTSRGQPQHFGDGTRLSIL.

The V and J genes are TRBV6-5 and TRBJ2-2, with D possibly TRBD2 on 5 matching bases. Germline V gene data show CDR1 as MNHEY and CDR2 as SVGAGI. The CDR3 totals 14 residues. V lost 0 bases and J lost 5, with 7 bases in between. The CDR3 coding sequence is TGTGCCAGCAGTTACTCGCGGGCGACCGGGGAGCTGTTTTTT. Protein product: CASSYSRATGELFF.

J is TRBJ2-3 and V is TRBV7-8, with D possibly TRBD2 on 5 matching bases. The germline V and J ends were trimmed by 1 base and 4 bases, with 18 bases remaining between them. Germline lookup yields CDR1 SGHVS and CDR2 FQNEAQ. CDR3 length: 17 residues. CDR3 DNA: TGTGCCAGCAGCTTAGGGTACTTGGGTCGAGCGGCAGATACGCAGTATTTT. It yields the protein CASSLGYLGRAADTQYF.